This TCR beta chain was documented in a study of tumor-infiltrating lymphocytes in primary liver carcinoma. Overall study context: Surgical resection treated primary liver carcinoma in the patients. These were node-negative, non-metastatic T1-T3 tumors of roughly 4 to 11 cm. Study-level results: The study found tumor-adjacent and tumor-blood pairs overlapped less than tumor region pairs. Against blood, tumors held a significantly higher top-250-clone fraction (p = 0.039).

The blood RNA (from unsorted whole blood) was obtained, and germline DNA was also extracted. With a constant-region primer, TCR beta cDNA was made from approximately 520 ng of total RNA. Employing slightly modified ARM-PCR, three nested multiplex PCR rounds were run, and these gave rise to the TCR beta libraries. The first two PCR rounds used TRBV1-TRBV30 forward primers with a C-beta reverse primer, 10 to 11 cycles each. TCRdb analysed the multiplex PCR reads with MiXCR anew, one entry per CDR3 protein. The sample lists approximately 320,000 distinct CDR3 sequences; approximately 58% were seen once. As regards this clonotype: What it recognizes is unknown.

Per the germline V gene, CDR1 is MNHEY and CDR2 is SVGEGT. V was cut by 5 bases and J by 9 bases, with 16 bases left in between. The CDR3 has 14 amino acids. This TCR came from a woman in her thirties with primary liver carcinoma and hepatitis B virus infection. The material sequenced was peripheral blood. This rearrangement joins TRBV6-2 or TRBV6-3 to TRBJ1-4; D perhaps matches TRBD1 (6 bases). The CDR3 DNA follows: TGTGCCAGCAGTCCGGACAGCGAGGTGAAAAAACTGTTTTTT. It codes for CASSPDSEVKKLFF.